This paragraph reports one T cell receptor (beta chain). Its cognate antigen is unknown. TCRdb fed the reads into MiXCR, producing one record per CDR3 protein. The profile shows 510,000 or so distinct CDR3 sequences, around 27% of them singletons. These data come from a study of T cell repertoires in cytomegalovirus infection. Background on the study: In public TCR beta signatures, there were indications of both CMV infection and matching HLA type. Whole-study results and caveats: Clonotypes of TCR beta that were HLA-C-restricted and CMV-specific dominated the ex vivo response. CMV carriers with the relevant HLA were identified by cumulative public TCR beta family frequency.

Sequenced: PBMCs. The receptor was isolated from a human donor in good health (CMV status not recorded). Some clones in this sample may be carry-over from other donors' samples.

Here the CDR3 DNA reads TGTGCCAGTAGTATCGCGGGGCGCACGGATCAGCCCCAGCATTTT. Translation gives CASSIAGRTDQPQHF. This chain connects TRBV19 to TRBJ1-5; D possibly corresponds to TRBD1 (5 bases). This CDR3 spans 15 amino acids. V shed 3 bases and J shed 5 bases, with 14 bases lying between them. Per germline, CDR1 LNHDA and CDR2 SQIVND (reference sequence).